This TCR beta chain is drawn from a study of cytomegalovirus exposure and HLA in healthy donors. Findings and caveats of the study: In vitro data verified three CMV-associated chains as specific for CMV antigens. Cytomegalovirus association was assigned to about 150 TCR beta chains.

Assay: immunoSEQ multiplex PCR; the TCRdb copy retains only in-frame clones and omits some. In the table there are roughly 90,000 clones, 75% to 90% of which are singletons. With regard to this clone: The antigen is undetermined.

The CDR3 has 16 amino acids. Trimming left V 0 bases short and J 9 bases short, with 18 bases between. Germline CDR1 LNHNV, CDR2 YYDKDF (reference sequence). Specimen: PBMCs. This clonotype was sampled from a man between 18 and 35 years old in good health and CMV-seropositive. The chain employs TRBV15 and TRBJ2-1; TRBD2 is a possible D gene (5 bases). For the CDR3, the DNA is TGTGCCACCAGCAGAGATTCAGCGGTTCTAAGGGTTGAGCAGTTCTTC. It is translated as CATSRDSAVLRVEQFF.